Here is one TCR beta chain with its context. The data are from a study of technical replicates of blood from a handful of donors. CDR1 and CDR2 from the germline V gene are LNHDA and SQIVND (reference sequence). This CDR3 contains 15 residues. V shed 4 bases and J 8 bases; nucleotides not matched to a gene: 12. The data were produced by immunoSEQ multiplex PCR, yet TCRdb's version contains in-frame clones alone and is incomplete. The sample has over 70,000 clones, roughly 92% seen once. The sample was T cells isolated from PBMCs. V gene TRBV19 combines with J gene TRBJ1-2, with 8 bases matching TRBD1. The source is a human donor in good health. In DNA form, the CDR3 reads TGTGCCAGTAGTACTGGAGGACAGGGAGTACGAGGCTACACCTTC. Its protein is CASSTGGQGVRGYTF.